Here is one T cell receptor beta chain with its context. These data come from a study of control samples from healthy donors and cancer patients. Sequenced by immunoSEQ multiplex PCR; TCRdb stores in-frame clones only, minus some. This table holds 200,000 to 250,000 clones, 90% to 95% found once. The CDR3 runs to 16 residues. The V end lost 1 base, the J end lost 1 base, and 11 bases lay between the germline ends. Germline V gives CDR1 LGHDT, CDR2 YNNKEL (reference sequence). The sample was blood. The rearrangement links TRBV3-1 (or the pseudogene TRBV3-2) to TRBJ1-5, with D maybe TRBD1 (6 bases). This receptor was taken from a man aged 45-65 years in good health. CDR3 coding DNA: TGTGCCAGCAGCCAAGGTGGACAGTTAAGCAATCAGCCCCAGCATTTT. Its protein product is CASSQGGQLSNQPQHF.